One and the same sample provided the 22 T cell receptor beta chains below, sequenced in a study of Ad26.COV2.S vaccination and SARS-CoV-2 variants. As to treatment: some 19 received Ad26.COV2.S at low or high dose, single or two shots; about 5 received placebo; per-sample allocation not given. Specimens were obtained on day 63 following the first vaccine or placebo injection. Data came from immunoSEQ multiplex PCR; TCRdb stores just in-frame clones and leaves some out. The table shows about 680,000 clones, with 89% occurring only once. The sample in question was peripheral blood, obtained in a trial of Ad26.COV2.S vaccine versus placebo. The receptors derive from a person aged 18-60 years who received the Ad26.COV2.S COVID-19 vaccine or a placebo.

This chain uses TRBV30 with TRBJ2-5, with D possibly being TRBD1 or TRBD2 (5 bases each). Trimming took 5 bases from V and 10 from J, leaving 14 bases between them. The germline CDR1 and CDR2 sequences are GTSNPN and SVGIG (reference sequence). The CDR3 has 11 amino acids. The CDR3 protein is CAWGHPRGQYF. CDR3 sequence (DNA): TGTGCCTGGGGACATCCCCGGGGCCAGTACTTC.

The chain recombines TRBV24-1 with TRBJ2-1; TRBD2 aligns across 8 bases. V shed 10 bases and J 8 bases; nucleotides not matched to a gene: 9. This CDR3 region has 13 residues. Germline CDR1 reads KGHDR; CDR2 reads SFDVKD. This chain's CDR3 is CATSGGGKDEQFF. In DNA form, the CDR3 reads TGTGCCACAAGCGGCGGGGGGAAGGATGAGCAGTTCTTC.

This sequence joins TRBV19 and TRBJ1-5, with D perhaps matching TRBD1 (6 bases). Trimming pared 1 base from V and 7 bases from J, leaving 23 bases between. Germline V gives CDR1 LNHDA, CDR2 SQIVND (reference sequence). The CDR3 sequence is 18 residues long. CDR3 in amino acids: CASSIGGAPGGAWQPQHF. The DNA of the CDR3 is TGTGCCAGTAGTATAGGAGGGGCCCCCGGGGGGGCCTGGCAGCCCCAGCATTTT.

The table lists this clone with a count of one. The junction does not match germline at one end; this may be a read error. The chain couples TRBV7-7 to TRBJ2-1; 10 nucleotides line up with TRBD2. There are 16 residues in the CDR3. Germline V CDR1 and CDR2: SSHAT, FNYEAQ (reference sequence). Here the CDR3 DNA reads TGTGCTAGCAGCTTAGATGTAGCGGGAGGTCAAGGTGAGCAGTTCTTC. Its protein product is CASSLDVAGGQGEQFF.

This chain connects TRBV4-2 to TRBJ1-3, with D tentatively TRBD1 (5 bases). The CDR3 is 15 amino acids. Germline CDR1 LGHNA, CDR2 YNFKEQ. V shed 1 base and J shed 7 bases, with 14 bases lying between them. CDR3 sequence reads: CASSQGRGGYNTIYF. For the CDR3, the DNA is TGTGCCAGCAGCCAAGGGCGGGGGGGATATAACACCATATATTTT.

This clone was seen more than once but under ten times. J is TRBJ1-3 and V is TRBV18; no clear D. Trimming cost V 0 bases and J 8 bases, with 11 bases left between them. The germline V gene has CDR1 KGHSH and CDR2 LQKENI. The CDR3 has 14 amino acids. CDR3 amino acids: CASSPPSLRDTIYF. The DNA of the CDR3 is TGTGCCAGCTCACCACCCTCCCTGAGGGACACCATATATTTT.

Comments on this clone: The sample contains more than one DNA sequence encoding this CDR3. V gene TRBV3-1 (or the pseudogene TRBV3-2) combines with J gene TRBJ1-4; D is uncertain. CDR3 length: 14 amino acids. Trimming shortened V by 3 bases and J by 0 bases, and 5 bases separated the two germline ends. The V gene's germline CDR1 is LGHDT and CDR2 YNNKEL (reference sequence). CDR3 bases: TGTGCCAGCAGCCAGAGAGCAACTAATGAAAAACTGTTTTTT. Its protein product is CASSQRATNEKLFF.

The genes are TRBV7-2 and TRBJ2-5; 11 nucleotides match TRBD2. This CDR3 comprises 19 residues. Germline CDR1 is SGHTA and CDR2 is FQGNSA. V was pared by 1 base and J by 5 bases, with 15 bases of the junction left unmatched. The CDR3 reads CASSLVRGTSGLDRETQYF. The CDR3 nucleotides read TGTGCCAGCAGCTTAGTTCGCGGGACTAGCGGTCTTGACCGGGAGACCCAGTACTTC.

This chain uses TRBV7-2 with TRBJ2-5; the D gene is possibly TRBD2 (5 bases). Trimming pared 5 bases from V and 3 bases from J, leaving 19 bases between. The CDR3 has 16 amino acids. The V gene's germline CDR1 is SGHTA and CDR2 FQGNSA. The CDR3 sequence is CASSDDTTMREETQYF. CDR3 in DNA: TGTGCCAGCAGCGACGATACTACGATGAGGGAAGAGACCCAGTACTTC.

The chain couples TRBV5-4 to TRBJ2-4; D possibly corresponds to TRBD2 (5 bases). The CDR3 has 15 amino acids. Germline V gene sequence: CDR1 SGHNT, CDR2 YYREEE (reference sequence). The V and J ends lost 0 bases and 0 bases respectively, with 7 bases between them. The CDR3 loop is CASSLGELAKNIQYF. The CDR3 coding sequence is TGTGCCAGCAGCTTGGGGGAGTTAGCCAAAAACATTCAGTACTTC.

V is TRBV29-1 and J is TRBJ2-1, with D hard to call. The CDR3 has 12 amino acids. Germline CDR1 reads SQVTM; CDR2 reads ANQGSEA. V was clipped by 6 bases and J by 7 bases, with 13 bases between them. The CDR3 sequence is CSVPLLRNEQFF. CDR3 nucleotide sequence: TGCAGCGTCCCGCTACTACGGAATGAGCAGTTCTTC.

About this clone: Additional DNA sequences in this sample encode the identical CDR3. The chain links TRBV3-1 (or the pseudogene TRBV3-2) to TRBJ2-7; 8 bases align to TRBD2. CDR3 length: 14 amino acids. V was pared by 2 bases and J by 4 bases, with 4 bases of the junction left unmatched. Germline assignment: CDR1 LGHDT and CDR2 YNNKEL (reference sequence). The CDR3, as DNA: TGTGCCAGCAGCCAAAGGGGACTAGATTACGAGCAGTACTTC. Translated, it gives CASSQRGLDYEQYF.

The CDR3 protein is CASSVALGTGPNNSPLHF. CDR3 DNA sequence: TGTGCCAGCAGCGTAGCTTTGGGGACAGGGCCCAATAATTCACCCCTCCACTTT. V usage is TRBV9 and J usage is TRBJ1-6; 9 nucleotides line up with TRBD1. Germline V gene sequence: CDR1 SGDLS, CDR2 YYNGEE. J lost 5 bases, V lost 0 bases, and 9 bases had no gene match. The length of the CDR3 is 18 residues.

This clone occurred a few times. This rearrangement joins TRBV11-2 to TRBJ1-1; no clear D gene. CDR1 and CDR2 from the germline V gene are SGHAT and FQNNGV. V was pared by 8 bases and J by 7 bases, with 14 bases between. This CDR3 comprises 12 residues. The CDR3 DNA reads as TGTGCCAGCTCCAAGGGAGAGATTGAAGCTTTCTTT. The encoded protein is CASSKGEIEAFF.

The rearrangement links TRBV6-6 to TRBJ1-3, with D unclear. Germline-derived CDR1 and CDR2 are MNHNY and SVGAGI (reference sequence). This CDR3 spans 15 amino acids. Deletions cut 6 bases from V and 1 base from J, with 13 bases between. The CDR3 bases are TGTGCCAGCAGCCCTGACGGTGGGTCTGGAAACACCATATATTTT. It encodes CASSPDGGSGNTIYF.

The V and J genes are TRBV4-1 and TRBJ1-1, with D maybe TRBD1 (6 bases). CDR1 and CDR2 from the germline V gene are MGHRA and YSYEKL. This CDR3 comprises 16 residues. V was clipped by 1 base and J by 4 bases, with 16 bases between them. The CDR3 nucleotides read TGCGCCAGCAGCCAAGCTGCTGACAGGCTCAGCACTGAAGCTTTCTTT. Its protein product is CASSQAADRLSTEAFF.

V and J are TRBV18 and TRBJ2-1, with 13 bases matching TRBD2. V lost 3 bases to trimming and J lost 4 bases; unmatched junction nucleotides: 9. The CDR3 has 18 amino acids. Germline-derived CDR1 and CDR2 are KGHSH and LQKENI. CDR3 nucleotide sequence: TGTGCCAGCTCACCGGCGGCACAGGGACTAGCGGGGTACAATGAGCAGTTCTTC. Amino acid sequence: CASSPAAQGLAGYNEQFF. Complete variable domain (other parts from reference TRBV18 and TRBJ2-1): NAGVMQNPRHLVRRRGQEARLRCSPMKGHSHVYWYRQLPEEGLKFMVYLQKENIIDESGMPKERFSAEFPKEGPSILRIQQVVRGDSAAYFCASSPAAQGLAGYNEQFFGPGTRLTVL.

The V gene is TRBV3-1 (or the pseudogene TRBV3-2), the J gene TRBJ2-1; TRBD1 is a possible D gene (6 bases). Germline V gene sequence: CDR1 LGHDT, CDR2 YNNKEL (reference sequence). This CDR3 is 13 amino acids long. The germline V and J ends were trimmed by 6 bases and 2 bases, with 8 bases remaining between them. The CDR3 nucleotides are TGTGCCAGCAGACAGGGCGCCTACAATGAGCAGTTCTTC. Residues: CASRQGAYNEQFF.

The genes are TRBV18 and TRBJ2-5; D is possibly TRBD2 (5 bases). This CDR3 contains 13 residues. Trimming removed 4 bases from V and 1 base from J, with 7 bases in between. Per germline, CDR1 KGHSH and CDR2 LQKENI. The CDR3 DNA follows: TGTGCCAGCTCACAGGGAGTCCAAGAGACCCAGTACTTC. Translating gives CASSQGVQETQYF.

The chain combines TRBV6-5 with TRBJ2-1; D not resolved. Trimming left V 2 bases short and J 5 bases short, with 10 bases between. CDR1 MNHEY and CDR2 SVGAGI come from the germline V gene. This CDR3 has 14 amino acids. The CDR3 region has the DNA TGTGCCAGCAGTTACCGTGGTTCTCACAATGAGCAGTTCTTC. Its translation is CASSYRGSHNEQFF.

The genes are TRBV2 and TRBJ1-2, with unresolved D. Germline V gene sequence: CDR1 SNHLY, CDR2 FYNNEI. The CDR3 sequence is 11 residues long. Trimming removed 5 bases at V and 6 bases at J, with 7 bases between. The CDR3 is CASSYSNGYTF. CDR3 nucleotide sequence: TGTGCCAGCAGTTACAGCAATGGCTACACCTTC.

The chain joins TRBV5-6 to TRBJ2-5; D unclear. From germline, CDR1 is SGHDT and CDR2 YYEEEE. The germline V and J ends were trimmed by 2 bases and 0 bases, with 8 bases remaining between them. The CDR3 covers 14 residues. As DNA, the CDR3 is TGTGCCAGCAGCTTCCGCAGAAACCAAGAGACCCAGTACTTC. The encoded protein is CASSFRRNQETQYF.